This entry lists 7 T cell receptor beta chains sequenced from one sample in a study of lymphopenia after photon versus proton radiotherapy. Repertoires were generated with immunoSEQ multiplex PCR, while TCRdb's copy carries only in-frame clones and drops some. The data hold about 26,000 clones, with about four fifths observed a single time. The source was peripheral blood, collected from a patient treated with photon-based radiotherapy. All receptors come from a woman aged 50 to 65 with pancreatic cancer.

This rearrangement joins TRBV7-6 to TRBJ2-5; D may correspond to TRBD1 or TRBD2 (6 bases each). Trimming stripped 2 bases from V and 1 base from J, with 17 bases between. Germline assignment: CDR1 SGHVS and CDR2 FNYEAQ. The CDR3 consists of 17 residues. The CDR3 DNA sequence: TGTGCCAGCAGCTTATACCAGGCCGGGGGCAGCCAAGAGACCCAGTACTTC. It translates to CASSLYQAGGSQETQYF.

This clone was picked up a small number of times. This chain links TRBV28 with TRBJ2-2; 8 bases are a match to TRBD2. CDR1 and CDR2 (germline): MDHEN, SYDVKM. With V trimmed by 5 bases and J by 5 bases, 13 bases remained unmatched. This CDR3 has 17 amino acids. CDR3 sequence reads: CASSIGLATSWTGELFF. The CDR3 DNA reads as TGTGCCAGCAGTATCGGACTAGCCACTAGTTGGACCGGGGAGCTGTTTTTT.

The chain joins TRBV7-2 to TRBJ1-6, with TRBD1 identical over 7 bases. J was trimmed by 6 bases and V by 5 bases; bases with no gene match: 13. The CDR3 is 17 residues long. CDR1 SGHTA and CDR2 FQGNSA come from the germline V gene. CDR3 sequence (DNA): TGTGCCAGCAGCCCGCCCGCCGGGACAGCCTTTAATTCACCCCTCCACTTT. It codes for CASSPPAGTAFNSPLHF.

V is TRBV6-1 and J is TRBJ1-3; 7 bases are shared with TRBD1. V was clipped by 5 bases and J by 14 bases; unmatched bases: 6. The CDR3 covers 11 residues. Germline lookup yields CDR1 MNHNS and CDR2 SASEGT. CDR3 region: CASSTTGTLYF. The CDR3 bases are TGTGCCAGCAGTACGACAGGGACCTTATATTTT.

The chain combines TRBV2 with TRBJ2-7, with D maybe TRBD2 (5 bases). This CDR3 comprises 12 residues. CDR1 is SNHLY, CDR2 FYNNEI, per germline. V gave up 4 bases and J gave up 2 bases, with 6 bases separating them. The CDR3 DNA reads TGTGCCAGCAGTGCGGGGACCTACGAGCAGTACTTC. It yields the protein CASSAGTYEQYF.

The chain recombines TRBV7-2 with TRBJ2-1; TRBD2 is a possible D gene (5 bases). V was trimmed by 7 bases and J by 13 bases, leaving 20 bases between them. The CDR3 covers 13 residues. Germline V gives CDR1 SGHTA, CDR2 FQGNSA. The CDR3 loop reads CASTQTARVEQFF. CDR3 coding DNA: TGTGCCAGCACCCAGACGGCGAGGGTGGAACAGTTCTTC.

The chain is built from TRBV7-2 and TRBJ1-3; D call uncertain. The germline gives CDR1 SGHTA, CDR2 FQGNSA. The V end was cut by 0 bases, the J end by 4 bases, with 10 bases between. The CDR3 is 15 residues long. CDR3 in DNA: TGTGCCAGCAGCTTAGCGGCAGGTCCCGGAAACACCATATATTTT. Its translation is CASSLAAGPGNTIYF.